This entry features one T cell receptor beta chain sequence. What this receptor recognizes is not known. The source of the sample is a study of monozygotic twins with inflammatory bowel disease (dated by TCRdb to the late 2010s). Regarding the complete study: The full study comprised 28 monozygotic twin pairs: nine German pairs (four IBD-concordant, five IBD-discordant) and 19 IBD-discordant Danish pairs. Disease-associated traits were sought mainly through comparisons between IBD patients and their genetically identical healthy co-twins within discordant pairs. Each individual had, on average, about 151 000 unique TCRalpha sequences and 181 000 unique TCRbeta sequences available for analysis. Broader findings and caveats from the paper: Fewer clonotypes were shared with other individuals by IBD patients than by healthy twins, most markedly in patients showing signs of disease activity. The results gave no support for a single strong signal or clonotype linked to IBD. Concordant and discordant twins showed no difference in repertoire similarity, possibly because of limited statistical power. Different T cell subtypes could not be distinguished in the analysis. TCRbeta repertoire diversity, by inverse Simpson index, was decreased in IBD patients compared with their healthy co-twins. Differing immunosuppressive treatments among patients may have added background noise and inter-individual variability to the repertoires.

The protocol used for the library was 5' RACE. For each TCR library, 3,500 to 4,500 ng of total RNA was used. For each sample, cDNA was synthesized in eight separate reactions using SMARTScribe reverse transcriptase. Unique molecular identifiers containing a 6-nucleotide sample barcode were introduced through template switching during cDNA synthesis. TCRalpha and TCRbeta cDNA was amplified by two nested PCRs of around 15 and 9 cycles, with bead purification after each PCR. Before amplification, the cDNA was treated with uracil DNA-glycosylase and purified using the QIAquick PCR purification kit. In the second PCR, Illumina TruSeq-compatible adapters and sample-specific barcodes were added. TapeStation and Qubit were used to check library quality and concentration, and about 4.5 ng of each library was pooled. The pooled libraries were sequenced with 2 x 100 bp reads and custom sequencing primers on an Illumina HiSeq2500 single-index Rapid Run. As for how the authors treated the data: UMI-based consensus assembly with MiGEC version 1.2.6 was used to correct PCR and sequencing errors. MiXCR version 2.1.1 handled V(D)J alignment, clonotype assembly and CDR3 extraction. Normalisation of gene usage, clonotype sharing and MAIT/NKT TCR abundance was achieved by analysing the top 1000, 10 000 and 20 000 clonotypes per sample. Diversity was computed as the inverse Simpson index with the vegan R package after downsampling to 27 000 UMIs. Paired Mann-Whitney U tests were applied to discordant twin pairs, and Benjamini-Hochberg correction was used for multiple testing. Reprocessed by TCRdb, the reads give a single entry per CDR3 protein sequence, without DNA. The V and J calls and clone size come from TCRdb's table, not from the authors' own analysis. This sample's clone table shows around 400,000 distinct CDR3 sequences. In total, the top ten clones hold 2% to 2.5% of the sample.

From each donor, a roughly 2.5 ml peripheral blood sample was collected into PAXgene tubes and stored at -80 degrees C. Total RNA was isolated from whole blood with the PAXgene blood miRNA kit on an automated QIAcube, without T cell sorting. Peripheral blood from monozygotic twin pairs, either concordant or discordant for inflammatory bowel disease, underwent deep TCRalpha and TCRbeta repertoire profiling that used unique molecular barcoding. For every twin pair, smoking habits were documented, and each individual was categorised as a current, former or never smoker. Per the germline V gene (reference sequence), DFQATT is the CDR1 and SNEGSKA is the CDR2. The CDR3 covers 13 residues, taking in both the cysteine and the phenylalanine. DNA is not recorded here.

Source material: blood. The rearranged chain carries TRBV20-1 and TRBJ2-7; TCRdb's assignment of TRBD2 cannot be checked, as there is no DNA. This receptor was identified in a human donor with ulcerative colitis or Crohn's disease, or a healthy co-twin of an affected twin (not recorded which). The CDR3 in this case is CRPSTPSSYEQYF.